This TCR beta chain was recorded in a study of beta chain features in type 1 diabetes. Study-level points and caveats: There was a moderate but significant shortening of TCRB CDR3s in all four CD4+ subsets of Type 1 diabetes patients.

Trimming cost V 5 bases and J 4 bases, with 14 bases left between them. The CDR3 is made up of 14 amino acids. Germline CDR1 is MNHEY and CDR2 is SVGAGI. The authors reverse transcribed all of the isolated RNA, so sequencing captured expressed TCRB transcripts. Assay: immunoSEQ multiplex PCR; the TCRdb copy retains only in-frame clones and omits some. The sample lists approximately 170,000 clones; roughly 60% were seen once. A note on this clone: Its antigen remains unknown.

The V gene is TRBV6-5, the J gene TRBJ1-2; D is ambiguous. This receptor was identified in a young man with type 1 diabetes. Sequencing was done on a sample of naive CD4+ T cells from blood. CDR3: CASSRKKSGYGYTF. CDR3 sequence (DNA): TGTGCCAGCAGTAGGAAAAAGTCGGGCTATGGCTACACCTTC.